Sequencing of this T cell receptor beta chain was carried out in a study of identifying expanded T cells in peripheral blood. Study conclusions and caveats: Differentially abundant clones: roughly 1.2 between replicates, about 17 at approximately two weeks, less than 25 at four.

Repertoires were generated with immunoSEQ multiplex PCR, while TCRdb's copy carries only in-frame clones and drops some. The data hold about 100,000 clones, with roughly 85% observed a single time. The ends lost 6 bases at V and 6 bases at J; junction bases unmatched: 11. The CDR3 totals 14 residues. CDR1 MNHEY and CDR2 SMNVEV come from the germline V gene (reference sequence). Concerning this clone itself: Its antigen is unknown.

The chain combines TRBV27 with TRBJ2-7; 7 bases map to TRBD1. The TCR comes from a person aged 18-69 years in good health. Material for sequencing was blood. The CDR3 reads CASSRDSDFLEQYF. Written as DNA, the CDR3 is TGTGCCAGCAGCCGGGACAGTGACTTTCTCGAGCAGTACTTC.